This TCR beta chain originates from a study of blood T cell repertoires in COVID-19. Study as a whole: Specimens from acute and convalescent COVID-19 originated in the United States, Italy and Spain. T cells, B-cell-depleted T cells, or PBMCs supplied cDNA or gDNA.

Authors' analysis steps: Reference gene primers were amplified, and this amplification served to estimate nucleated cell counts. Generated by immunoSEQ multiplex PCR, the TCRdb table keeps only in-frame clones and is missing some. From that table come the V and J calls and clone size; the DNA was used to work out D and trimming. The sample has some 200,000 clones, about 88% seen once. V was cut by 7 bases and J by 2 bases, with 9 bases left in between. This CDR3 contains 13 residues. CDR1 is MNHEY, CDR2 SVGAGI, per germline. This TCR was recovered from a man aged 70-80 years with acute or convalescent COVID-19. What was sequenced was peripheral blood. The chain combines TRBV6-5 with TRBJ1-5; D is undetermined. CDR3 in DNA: TGTGCCAGCAACCTTCAGGGCAATCAGCCCCAGCATTTT. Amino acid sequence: CASNLQGNQPQHF.